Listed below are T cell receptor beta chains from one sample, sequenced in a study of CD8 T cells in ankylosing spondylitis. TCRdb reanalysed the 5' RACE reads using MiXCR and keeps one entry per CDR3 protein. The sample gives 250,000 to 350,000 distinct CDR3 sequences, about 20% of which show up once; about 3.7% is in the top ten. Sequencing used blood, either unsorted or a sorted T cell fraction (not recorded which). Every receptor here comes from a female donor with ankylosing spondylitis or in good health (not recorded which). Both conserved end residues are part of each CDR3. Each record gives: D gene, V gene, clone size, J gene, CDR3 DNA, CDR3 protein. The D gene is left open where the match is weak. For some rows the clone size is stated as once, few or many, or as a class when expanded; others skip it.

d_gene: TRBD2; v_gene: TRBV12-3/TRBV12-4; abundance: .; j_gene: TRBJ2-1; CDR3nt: TGTGCCAGCAGTTCCGTCTCCGGCGGGGAGGGTGAGCAGTTCTTC; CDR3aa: CASSSVSGGEGEQFF
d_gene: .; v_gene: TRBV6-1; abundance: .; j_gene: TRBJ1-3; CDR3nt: TGTGCCAGCAGTGCCCACCCAGCCCGGGCCGCTGGAAACACCATATATTTT; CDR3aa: CASSAHPARAAGNTIYF
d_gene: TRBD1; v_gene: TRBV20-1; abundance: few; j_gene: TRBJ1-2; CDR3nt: TGCAGTGCTAGAGATGGGAACATACCGGGACAGGGGGTTGGCTACACCTTC; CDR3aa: CSARDGNIPGQGVGYTF
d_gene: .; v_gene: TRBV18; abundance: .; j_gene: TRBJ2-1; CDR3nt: TGTGCCAGCTCACCACCGAAACAGGGTAGTGAGCAGTTCTTC; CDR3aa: CASSPPKQGSEQFF
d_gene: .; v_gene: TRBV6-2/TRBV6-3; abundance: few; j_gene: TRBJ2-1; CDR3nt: TGTGCCAGCAGCACACGCGGTAAGATGGTTGAGCAGTTCTTC; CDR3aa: CASSTRGKMVEQFF
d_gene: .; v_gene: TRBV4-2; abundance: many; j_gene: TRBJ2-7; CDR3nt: TGTGCCAGCAGTTTTCTTAGGCCGGAAAGCTCCTACGAGCAGTACTTC; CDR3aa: CASSFLRPESSYEQYF
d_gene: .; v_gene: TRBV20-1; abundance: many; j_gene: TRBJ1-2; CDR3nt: TGCAGTGCTAGGAAGGAAGGCTACACCTTC; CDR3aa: CSARKEGYTF
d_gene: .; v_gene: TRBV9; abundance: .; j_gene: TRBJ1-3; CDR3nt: TGTGCCAGCAGCGTAGTACCCAGCTCTGGAAACACCATATATTTT; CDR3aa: CASSVVPSSGNTIYF
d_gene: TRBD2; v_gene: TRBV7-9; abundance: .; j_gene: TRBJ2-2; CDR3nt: TGTGCCAGCAGCCGGAGTAGCGGGAGGGCCAACGGGGAGCTGTTTTTT; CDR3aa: CASSRSSGRANGELFF
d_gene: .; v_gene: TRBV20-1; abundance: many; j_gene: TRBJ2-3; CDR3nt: TGCAGTGCTAGGCCCCAAGATACGCAGTATTTT; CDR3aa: CSARPQDTQYF
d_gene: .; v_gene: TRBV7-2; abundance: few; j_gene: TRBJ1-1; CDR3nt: TGTGCCAGCAGCGGCGAGACTTTGAACACTGAAGCTTTCTTT; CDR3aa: CASSGETLNTEAFF
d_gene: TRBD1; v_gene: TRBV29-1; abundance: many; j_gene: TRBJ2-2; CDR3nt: TGCAGCGTGCAGAATCAGGGGGCGTTCGGCGGGGAGCTGTTTTTT; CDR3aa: CSVQNQGAFGGELFF
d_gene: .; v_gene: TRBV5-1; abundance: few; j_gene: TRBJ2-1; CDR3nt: TGCGCCAGCAGCTTGGCCCTAGCTAGCCGAGATGAGCAGTTCTTC; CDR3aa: CASSLALASRDEQFF
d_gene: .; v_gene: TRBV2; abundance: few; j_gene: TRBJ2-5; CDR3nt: TGTGCCAGCCTTGGGTACCAAGAGACCCAGTACTTC; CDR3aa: CASLGYQETQYF
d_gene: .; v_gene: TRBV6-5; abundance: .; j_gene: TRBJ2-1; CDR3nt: TGTGCCAGCAGTTCCGATCTAGCGAACGAGCAGTTCTTC; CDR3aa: CASSSDLANEQFF
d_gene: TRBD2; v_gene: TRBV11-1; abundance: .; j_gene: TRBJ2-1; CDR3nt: TGTGCCAGCAGCTTAGGATCTTCGGCTAGCGGGTTAACTGAGCAGTTCTTC; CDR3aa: CASSLGSSASGLTEQFF
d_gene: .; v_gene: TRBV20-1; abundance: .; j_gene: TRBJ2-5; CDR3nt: TGCAGTGCTAGAGAGCGGGGGACAGAGTACCAAGAGACCCAGTACTTC; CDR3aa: CSARERGTEYQETQYF
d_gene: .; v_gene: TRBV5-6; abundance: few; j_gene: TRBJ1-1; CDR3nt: TGTGCCAGCAGCTTGGGACTAAGAGGGACTGAAGCTTTCTTT; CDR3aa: CASSLGLRGTEAFF
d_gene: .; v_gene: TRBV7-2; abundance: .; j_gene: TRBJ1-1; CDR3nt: TGTGCCAGCAGCTCCGTGGGGGGGGCTGAAGCTTTCTTT; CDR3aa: CASSSVGGAEAFF
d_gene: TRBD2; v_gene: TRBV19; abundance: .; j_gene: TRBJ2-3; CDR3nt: TGTGCCAGTAGTATGACGACTAGCGGGAGTGTCCAAGATACGCAGTATTTT; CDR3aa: CASSMTTSGSVQDTQYF
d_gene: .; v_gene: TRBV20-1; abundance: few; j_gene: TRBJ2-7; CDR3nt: TGCAGTGCGAAAACTATCCTCGGCGAGCAGTACTTC; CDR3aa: CSAKTILGEQYF
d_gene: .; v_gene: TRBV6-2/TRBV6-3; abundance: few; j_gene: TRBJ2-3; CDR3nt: TGTGCCAGCAGTTACCGGAATACGCAGTATTTT; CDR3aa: CASSYRNTQYF
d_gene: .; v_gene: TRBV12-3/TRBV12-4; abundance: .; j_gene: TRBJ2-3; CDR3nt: TGTGCCAGCAGCTTCCTTTGGGGGTACACAGATACGCAGTATTTT; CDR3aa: CASSFLWGYTDTQYF
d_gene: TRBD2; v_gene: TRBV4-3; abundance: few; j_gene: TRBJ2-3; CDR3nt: TGCGCCAGCAGCCAAGATTGGGGTAGCGGGGGTAGCACAGATACGCAGTATTTT; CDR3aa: CASSQDWGSGGSTDTQYF
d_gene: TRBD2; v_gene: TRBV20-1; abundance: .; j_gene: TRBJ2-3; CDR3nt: TGCAGTGCCATAGCGGGGACTAGCACAGATACGCAGTATTTT; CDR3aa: CSAIAGTSTDTQYF
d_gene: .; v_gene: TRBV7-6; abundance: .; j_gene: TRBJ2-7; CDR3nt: TGTGCCAGCAGCTTAAGAGGAGGTAGGAAGGACGAGCAGTACTTC; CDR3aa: CASSLRGGRKDEQYF
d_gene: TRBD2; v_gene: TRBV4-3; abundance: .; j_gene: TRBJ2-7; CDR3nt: TGCGCCAGCAGCCAAGAAGATTCACTAGCGCGCCCCTACGAGCAGTACTTC; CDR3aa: CASSQEDSLARPYEQYF
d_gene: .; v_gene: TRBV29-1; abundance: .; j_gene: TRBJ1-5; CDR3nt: TGCAGCGTAGGACCAGGGAATCAGCCCCAGCATTTT; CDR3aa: CSVGPGNQPQHF
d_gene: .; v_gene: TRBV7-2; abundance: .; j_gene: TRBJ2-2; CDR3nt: TGTGCCAGCAGCTACGGGCCCCCTTTCACGGCCGGGGAGCTGTTTTTT; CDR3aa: CASSYGPPFTAGELFF
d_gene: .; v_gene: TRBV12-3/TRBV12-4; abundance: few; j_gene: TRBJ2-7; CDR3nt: TGTGCCAGCAGTTTGGGGCAGCCCTCCTACGAGCAGTACTTC; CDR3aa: CASSLGQPSYEQYF
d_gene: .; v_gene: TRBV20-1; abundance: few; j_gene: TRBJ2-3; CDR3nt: TGCAGTGTCAGAGTGGTCCCAGATACGCAGTATTTT; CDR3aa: CSVRVVPDTQYF
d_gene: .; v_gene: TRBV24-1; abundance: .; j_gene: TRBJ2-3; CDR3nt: TGTGCCACCAGTGATTTCGCCCGGGGCACAGATACGCAGTATTTT; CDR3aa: CATSDFARGTDTQYF
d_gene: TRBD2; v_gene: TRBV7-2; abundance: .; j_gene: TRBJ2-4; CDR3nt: TGTGCCAGCAGCTCAGATCTAGCGGGAGGTAACATTCAGTACTTC; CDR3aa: CASSSDLAGGNIQYF
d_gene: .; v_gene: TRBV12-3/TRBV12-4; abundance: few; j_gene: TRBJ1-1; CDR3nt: TGTGCCAGCAGCCACCCCCTCAACATGAACACTGAAGCTTTCTTT; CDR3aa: CASSHPLNMNTEAFF
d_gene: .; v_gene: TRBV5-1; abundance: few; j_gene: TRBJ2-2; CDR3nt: TGCGCCAGCAGCTTGGAGGGACTCAACACCGGGGAGCTGTTTTTT; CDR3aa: CASSLEGLNTGELFF
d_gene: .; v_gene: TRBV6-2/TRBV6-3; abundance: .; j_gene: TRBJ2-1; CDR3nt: TGTGCCAGCAGTGATACGGGGCGGCCCCGTAGGGATGAGCAGTTCTTC; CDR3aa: CASSDTGRPRRDEQFF
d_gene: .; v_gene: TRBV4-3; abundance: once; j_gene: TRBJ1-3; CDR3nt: TGCGCCAGCAGCCAAGCGGATCGTCTGCTGGGAAACACCATATATTTT; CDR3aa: CASSQADRLLGNTIYF
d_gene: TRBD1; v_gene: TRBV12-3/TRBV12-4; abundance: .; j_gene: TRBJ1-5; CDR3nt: TGTGCCAGCAGTTTTTCGAGGGCTAGACAGGGCGAAAATCAGCCCCAGCATTTT; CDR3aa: CASSFSRARQGENQPQHF
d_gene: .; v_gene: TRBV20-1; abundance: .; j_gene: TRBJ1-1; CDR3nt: TGCAGTGCTTCCGACACCACTGAAGCTTTCTTT; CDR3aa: CSASDTTEAFF
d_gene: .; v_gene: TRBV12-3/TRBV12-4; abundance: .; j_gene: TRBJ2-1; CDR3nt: TGTGCCAGCAGACCCGCCGGATGGAGCAATGAGCAGTTCTTC; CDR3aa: CASRPAGWSNEQFF
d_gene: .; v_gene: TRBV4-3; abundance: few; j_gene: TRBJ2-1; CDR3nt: TGCGCCAGCAGCCTCCGAAGGGGGGTCCCTTACTATGAGCAGTTCTTC; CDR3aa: CASSLRRGVPYYEQFF
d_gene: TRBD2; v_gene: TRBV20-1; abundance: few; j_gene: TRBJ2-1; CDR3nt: TGCAGTGCTTTACTAGCGGGAGGCAATGAGCAGTTCTTC; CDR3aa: CSALLAGGNEQFF
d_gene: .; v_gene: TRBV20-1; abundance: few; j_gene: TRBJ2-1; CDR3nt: TGCAGTGCTAGAGATCCCGAGCAATGGCAGTTCTTC; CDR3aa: CSARDPEQWQFF
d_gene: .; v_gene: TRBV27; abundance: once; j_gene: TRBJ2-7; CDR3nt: TGTGCCAGCAGTTTAAACCCCACCGTCGCCTACGAGCAGTACTTC; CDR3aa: CASSLNPTVAYEQYF
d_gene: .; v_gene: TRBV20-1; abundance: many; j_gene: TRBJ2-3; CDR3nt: TGCAGTGCTTGGGACACCACAGATACGCAGTATTTT; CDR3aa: CSAWDTTDTQYF
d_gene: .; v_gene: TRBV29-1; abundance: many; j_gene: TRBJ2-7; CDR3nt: TGCAGCGTTCGACCGGGAGCCGGTTACGAGCAGTACTTC; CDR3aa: CSVRPGAGYEQYF
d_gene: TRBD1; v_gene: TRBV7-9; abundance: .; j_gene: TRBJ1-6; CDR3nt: TGTGCCAGTGGGGACAGTTCCTATAATTCACCCCTCCACTTT; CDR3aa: CASGDSSYNSPLHF
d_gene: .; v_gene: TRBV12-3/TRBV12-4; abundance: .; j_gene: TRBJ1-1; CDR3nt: TGTGCCAGCAGTAGACTGATGGAAGCTTTCTTT; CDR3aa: CASSRLMEAFF
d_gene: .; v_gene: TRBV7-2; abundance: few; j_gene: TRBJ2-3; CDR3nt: TGTGCCAGCAGCTTACAGGTGAATACGCAGTATTTT; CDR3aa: CASSLQVNTQYF